The present T cell receptor (beta chain) was sequenced within a study of OX40 agonist ivuxolimab in advanced cancers. Produced via immunoSEQ multiplex PCR; TCRdb's table is partial and in-frame only. The sample shows about 77,000 clones, 85% to 90% of them seen only once. The CDR3 consists of 16 residues. Trimming cost V 3 bases and J 1 base, with 15 bases left between them. Per the germline V gene, CDR1 is SGHTA and CDR2 is FQGNSA. This material consisted of CD4+ or CD8+ T cells sorted from blood, taken in a trial of the OX40 agonist ivuxolimab. This receptor was taken from an adult with an advanced solid tumor such as melanoma, head and neck, liver or kidney cancer. The chain is built from TRBV7-2 and TRBJ2-5, with a tentative D call TRBD1 (5 bases). For the CDR3, the DNA is TGTGCCAGCAGCTTTTCCAGGGTAATTGTCCAAGAGACCCAGTACTTC. Translation: CASSFSRVIVQETQYF.